The T cell receptor beta chain described here comes from a study of blood T cell repertoires in COVID-19. Germline loops: CDR1 LGHDT, CDR2 YNNKEL (reference sequence). The CDR3 sequence is 14 residues long. With respect to this clone: Germline is not matched at one junction end, which may reflect a read error.

Repertoires were generated with immunoSEQ multiplex PCR, while TCRdb's copy carries only in-frame clones and drops some. The table records about 160,000 clones, about 90% of them present only once. Sequencing used peripheral blood. The receptor comes from a man aged 30-40 years with COVID-19, enrolled during active disease. This chain connects TRBV3-1 (or the pseudogene TRBV3-2) to TRBJ2-3; 10 bases align to TRBD2. The CDR3, as DNA: TGTGCCAGCAGCGAATCCCCTGCGGGACTAGCGAGAAAGTGG. Its protein product is CASSESPAGLARKW.